The clone carrying this TCR beta chain has only a few counts. The data originate from a study of T cell responses to AZD1222 COVID-19 vaccine. The data were produced by immunoSEQ multiplex PCR, yet TCRdb's version contains in-frame clones alone and is incomplete. The sample yields approximately 130,000 clones, roughly nine tenths seen once. The V and J ends lost 0 bases and 5 bases respectively, with 11 bases between them. The CDR3 runs to 15 residues. Germline values: CDR1 LGHNA, CDR2 YSLEER. This specimen consisted of peripheral blood, obtained 28 days after the second AZD1222 dose. This clonotype was sampled from an adult who received the AZD1222 COVID-19 vaccine. The chain links TRBV4-3 to TRBJ1-5, with D tentatively TRBD1 (5 bases). The CDR3: CASSQDTGGHQPQHF. CDR3 DNA: TGCGCCAGCAGCCAAGATACGGGGGGTCATCAGCCCCAGCATTTT.